This T cell receptor (beta chain) comes out of a study of T cell repertoires in cytomegalovirus infection. Background on the study: Carrying CMV and the relevant HLA type showed in public TCR beta signatures. Study-wide findings and caveats: Ex vivo responses were dominated by HLA-C-restricted CMV-specific TCR beta clonotypes. Pooled public TCR beta family frequency picked out CMV carriers with the relevant HLA.

In the case of this clonotype: The antigen is not known. A clone one base away is much larger, so this may be a read error.

Each CDR3 protein is one row after TCRdb ran MiXCR on the reads. The table has roughly 500,000 distinct CDR3 sequences, approximately 15% seen once. CDR3 length: 15 amino acids. Germline CDR1 MDHEN, CDR2 SYDVKM. Sequencing was performed on CD8+ T cells from PBMCs. The chain has TRBV28 and TRBJ2-7, with D possibly being TRBD2 (6 bases). The TCR comes from a human donor in good health (CMV status not recorded). Some clones in this sample may be carry-over from other donors' samples. CDR3 nucleotide sequence: TGTGCCAGCAGACATTACAAGGGGACTGGGTACGAGCGGTACTTC. Translated, it gives CASRHYKGTGYERYF.